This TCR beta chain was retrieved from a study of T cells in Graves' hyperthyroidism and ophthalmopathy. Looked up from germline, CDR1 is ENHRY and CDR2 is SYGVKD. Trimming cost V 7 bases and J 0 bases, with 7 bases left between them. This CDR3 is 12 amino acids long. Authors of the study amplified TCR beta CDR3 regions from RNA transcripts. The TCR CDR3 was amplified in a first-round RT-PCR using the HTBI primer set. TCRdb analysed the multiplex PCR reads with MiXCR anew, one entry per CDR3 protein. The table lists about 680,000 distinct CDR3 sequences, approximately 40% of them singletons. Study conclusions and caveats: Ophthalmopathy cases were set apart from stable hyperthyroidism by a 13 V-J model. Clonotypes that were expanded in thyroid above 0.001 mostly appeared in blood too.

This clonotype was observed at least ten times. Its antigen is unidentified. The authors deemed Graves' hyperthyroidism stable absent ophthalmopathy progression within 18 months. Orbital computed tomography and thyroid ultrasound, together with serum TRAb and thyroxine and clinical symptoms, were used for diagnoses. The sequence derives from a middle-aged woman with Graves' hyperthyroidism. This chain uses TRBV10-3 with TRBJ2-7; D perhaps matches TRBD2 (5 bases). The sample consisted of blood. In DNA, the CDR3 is TGTGCCATCAAAGGGAGCTCCTACGAGCAGTACTTC. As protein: CAIKGSSYEQYF.